Below are 9 T cell receptor beta chains sequenced from a single sample in a study of T cells in Graves' hyperthyroidism and ophthalmopathy (dated by TCRdb to about 2019). Receptors were amplified or captured by multiplex PCR. Instrument on record: Illumina HiSeq 2000. TCR beta CDR3 regions were amplified from RNA transcripts. A first-round RT-PCR of the TCR CDR3 used the HTBI primer set with the Qiagen OneStep RT-PCR kit. TCRdb redid the processing of the public reads, applying fastp at Q25 and MiXCR, and retained in-frame beta chains. Identical CDR3 proteins give one entry, which carries the most common genes and DNA. A total of 700,000 to 950,000 distinct CDR3 sequences appear in this sample, 30% to 40% of them only once. The ten largest clones represent more than 25% of the sample. Sequenced input: blood. Receptors were obtained from a woman aged 40 to 49 with Graves' hyperthyroidism.

The chain employs TRBV12-3 or TRBV12-4 and TRBJ2-7; D is unresolved. The DNA end is more similar to TRBJ2-1, so the J call may be wrong. The CDR3 contains 11 residues. The CDR3 region has the DNA TGTGCCAGCAGTTTACTCAATGAGCAGTTCTTC. Its translation: CASSLLNEQFF.

This clonotype occurred many times. The rearrangement links TRBV11-2 to TRBJ2-5; D is perhaps TRBD2 (5 bases). The CDR3 length is 14 residues. CDR1 is SGHAT, CDR2 FQNNGV, per germline. The germline V and J ends were trimmed by 7 bases and 1 base, with 13 bases remaining between them. In DNA form, the CDR3 reads TGTGCCAGCACCCTGGGGAGCGGCCAAGAGACCCAGTACTTC. This gives the protein CASTLGSGQETQYF.

This clonotype was detected many times. The junction departs from the called germline gene at one end, perhaps through a read error. The chain links TRBV7-7 to TRBJ2-5; TRBD1 matches 7 bases. The CDR3 extends over 13 amino acids. The germline V gene has CDR1 SSHAT and CDR2 FNYEAQ (reference sequence). The CDR3 sequence: CASSAGTDETQYF. In nucleotides, the CDR3 is TGTGCTAGCAGCGCCGGGACAGACGAGACCCAGTACTTC.

CDR3 sequence: CASDGAPNTGELFF. The CDR3, as DNA: TGTGCCAGTGACGGGGCCCCGAACACCGGGGAGCTGTTTTTT. The chain combines TRBV19 with TRBJ2-2; D is tentatively TRBD1 or TRBD2 (5 bases each). CDR3 size: 14 residues. Germline CDR1 is LNHDA and CDR2 is SQIVND (reference sequence). Trimming cost V 8 bases and J 0 bases, with 10 bases left between them.

This clonotype was picked up a small number of times. V usage is TRBV2 and J usage is TRBJ2-7; TRBD1 aligns across 10 bases. This CDR3 contains 18 residues. Per the germline V gene, CDR1 is SNHLY and CDR2 is FYNNEI. V lost 5 bases and J lost 6; bases outside the gene matches: 19. CDR3 bases: TGTGCCAGCAGTACGCTGTACTCTCGGGACAGGGGCCACCTCGAGCAGTACTTC. Its protein is CASSTLYSRDRGHLEQYF. Supplemented by reference TRBV2 and TRBJ2-7, the full variable domain reads EPEVTQTPSHQVTQMGQEVILRCVPISNHLYFYWYRQILGQKVEFLVSFYNNEISEKSEIFDDQFSVERPDGSNFTLKIRSTKLEDSAMYFCASSTLYSRDRGHLEQYFGPGTRLTVT.

This chain connects TRBV20-1 to TRBJ2-5; 8 bases align to TRBD1. This CDR3 contains 11 residues. The germline gives CDR1 DFQATT, CDR2 SNEGSKA (reference sequence). This CDR3 reads CSAGGAKTQYF. Here the CDR3 DNA reads TGCAGCGCAGGGGGCGCAAAGACCCAGTACTTC.

This clonotype was picked up one time. A much larger clonotype is one base distant, so this may be a read error. The genes are TRBV7-2 and TRBJ1-1; 9 nucleotides line up with TRBD1. Germline CDR1 reads SGHTA; CDR2 reads FQGNSA. The CDR3 spans 12 residues. The CDR3 DNA is TGTGCCAGCAGCTACAGGGGGCCGGAGGCTCTCTTT. It specifies CASSYRGPEALF.

The table lists this clonotype with a few counts. The chain employs TRBV11-2 and TRBJ2-7, with unresolved D. This CDR3 has 15 amino acids. Germline loops: CDR1 SGHAT, CDR2 FQNNGV. V was clipped by 0 bases and J by 2 bases, with 11 bases between them. CDR3 residues: CASSLDTNLPYEQYF. For the CDR3, the DNA is TGTGCCAGCAGCTTAGATACTAACCTGCCCTACGAGCAGTACTTC.

As for this clonotype: Given a much more abundant clone one base away, this may be a read error. The gene calls are TRBV15 and TRBJ2-5; possible D gene TRBD1, 6 bases. The CDR3 length is 16 residues. Trimming left V 0 bases short and J 6 bases short, with 17 bases between. Germline-derived CDR1 and CDR2 are LNHNV and YYDKDF (reference sequence). CDR3 loop: CATSREFVEGVQTQYF. In nucleotides, the CDR3 is TGTGCCACCAGCAGAGAGTTTGTAGAGGGGGTACAGACCCAGTACTTC.